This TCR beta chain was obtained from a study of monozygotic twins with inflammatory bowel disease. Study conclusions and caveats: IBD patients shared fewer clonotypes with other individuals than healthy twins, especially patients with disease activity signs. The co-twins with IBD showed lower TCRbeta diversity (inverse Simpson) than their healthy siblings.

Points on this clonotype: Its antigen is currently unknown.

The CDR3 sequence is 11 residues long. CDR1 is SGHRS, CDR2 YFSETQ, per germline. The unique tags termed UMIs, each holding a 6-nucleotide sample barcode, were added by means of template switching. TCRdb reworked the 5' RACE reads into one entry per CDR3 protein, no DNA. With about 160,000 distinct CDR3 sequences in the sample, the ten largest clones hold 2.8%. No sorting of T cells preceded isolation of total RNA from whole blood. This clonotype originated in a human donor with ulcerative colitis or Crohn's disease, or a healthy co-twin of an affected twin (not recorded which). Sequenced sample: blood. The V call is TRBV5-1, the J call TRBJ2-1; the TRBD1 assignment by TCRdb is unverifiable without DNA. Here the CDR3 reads CASASGGEQFF.